The rows below give T cell receptor beta chains drawn from one sample of a study of tumor and adjacent non-tumor tissue in lung cancer. TCRdb independently ran MiXCR on the multiplex PCR reads; one entry per CDR3 protein. The repertoire includes about 93,000 distinct CDR3 sequences, less than 75% of them detected once, and approximately 20% sits in the top ten. Material: lung tumor tissue. The source of these receptors is a man aged 60-69 years with non-small cell lung cancer. Each CDR3 is given with its conserved first and last residue. A D gene is named only where the DNA matches it firmly. Clone size is not always given. Where it is, it says once, few, many or a class for expanded clones.

size: NA; D: NA; J: TRBJ1-1; V: TRBV5-4; DNA: TGTACCAGCAGCTTCGGTGTGGTAGCTTTCTTT; CDR3: CTSSFGVVAFF
size: NA; D: TRBD1; J: TRBJ2-1; V: TRBV11-1; DNA: TGTACCAGCAGCTTAGGGGGCAGGGCCAATGATCAGTTCTTC; CDR3: CTSSLGGRANDQFF
size: NA; D: NA; J: TRBJ2-2; V: TRBV24-1; DNA: TGTGCCACCAGTGATCCCTCGACGGACCGAAACACCGGGGAGCTGTCTTTT; CDR3: CATSDPSTDRNTGELSF
size: NA; D: NA; J: TRBJ2-2; V: TRBV4-1; DNA: TGCGCCAGCAGCCAAGGGCAAGGATCCGCCGCCGAAGAGCTGTCTTTT; CDR3: CASSQGQGSAAEELSF
size: NA; D: NA; J: TRBJ2-1; V: TRBV5-1; DNA: TGCGCCAGCAGCACCTCTAGCGTAGCCTACAATGGGCAGTTCTTC; CDR3: CASSTSSVAYNGQFF
size: NA; D: NA; J: TRBJ2-7; V: TRBV11-2; DNA: TGTACCAGCAGCTTGGGACTGTACGAGCAGTACTTC; CDR3: CTSSLGLYEQYF
size: many; D: NA; J: TRBJ2-5; V: TRBV6-2/TRBV6-3; DNA: TGTGCCAGCAGTGCCACCACGGGGGCGCACGGAGAGACCCAGTACTTC; CDR3: CASSATTGAHGETQYF
size: NA; D: NA; J: TRBJ2-1; V: TRBV24-1; DNA: TGTGCCACCAGTAATTGGGACACCTTCGGCAATGAGCAGTTCTTC; CDR3: CATSNWDTFGNEQFF
size: NA; D: NA; J: TRBJ2-3; V: TRBV12-3/TRBV12-4; DNA: TGTGGCAGCCACGGTTCACGGGGGCCCCCCACAGGTACTCAGTATTTT; CDR3: CGSHGSRGPPTGTQYF
size: NA; D: NA; J: TRBJ1-4; V: TRBV6-1; DNA: TGTGCCAGCAGTTCCGCAGGCAGCAAAAATGGAAAACTATTTTTT; CDR3: CASSSAGSKNGKLFF
size: NA; D: TRBD1; J: TRBJ2-7; V: TRBV12-3/TRBV12-4; DNA: TGTGCCAGCAGTCTACAGGGGAACGAGCAGTACTTC; CDR3: CASSLQGNEQYF
size: NA; D: NA; J: TRBJ1-5; V: TRBV29-1; DNA: TGCAGCGTTGGACAAAATAACAATCAGCCCCATCATTTT; CDR3: CSVGQNNNQPHHF
size: many; D: TRBD1; J: TRBJ1-1; V: TRBV20-1; DNA: TGCAGTGCTAGAGACCCTTACAGGGGGGGAGTCACTGAAGCTTTCTTT; CDR3: CSARDPYRGGVTEAFF
size: NA; D: NA; J: TRBJ1-6; V: TRBV13; DNA: TGTGCCAGCAGCCTCAGCGGATCGGATTCACCCCTCCACTTT; CDR3: CASSLSGSDSPLHF
size: NA; D: TRBD1; J: TRBJ2-7; V: TRBV12-3/TRBV12-4; DNA: TGTGTCAGTAGGACAGGCTCCTTGGGCGAGCAGTACTTC; CDR3: CVSRTGSLGEQYF
size: NA; D: TRBD1; J: TRBJ2-7; V: TRBV29-1; DNA: TGCAGTGTTCTTGGGCCGGGACAGGGACTCCACGAGCTGTACTTC; CDR3: CSVLGPGQGLHELYF
size: NA; D: TRBD2; J: TRBJ2-3; V: TRBV11-2; DNA: TGTGCCAGCAGCTTAGCGGGTAGCGGGAGAGTAGCAGATACGCAGTATTTT; CDR3: CASSLAGSGRVADTQYF
size: NA; D: NA; J: TRBJ1-2; V: TRBV6-5; DNA: TGTGCCAGCAGGCCCAGGAGGCGCGATGACTACACCTTC; CDR3: CASRPRRRDDYTF
size: once; D: NA; J: TRBJ2-7; V: TRBV11-2; DNA: TGTGTCAGTAGCATAGGACTGCACGAGCAGTACTTC; CDR3: CVSSIGLHEQYF
size: NA; D: TRBD1; J: TRBJ1-5; V: TRBV7-8; DNA: TGTGCCAGCAGCGCGATCGGGGGGGACAGGGGTTGGGAAATTCAGCCCCAGCATTTT; CDR3: CASSAIGGDRGWEIQPQHF
size: NA; D: NA; J: TRBJ2-2; V: TRBV6-5; DNA: TGTGCCAGCAGTTACCGGGGCGCCGGAGAGCTGTTTTTT; CDR3: CASSYRGAGELFF
size: NA; D: NA; J: TRBJ1-5; V: TRBV12-3/TRBV12-4; DNA: TGTGCCAACAGTCCCCGGGACATGGTAAATCAGCCCCAGCATTTT; CDR3: CANSPRDMVNQPQHF
size: once; D: NA; J: TRBJ2-7; V: TRBV29-1; DNA: TGCTGCGTTAAGCACGCGACTATAAGCTCCTACGAGCACTACTTC; CDR3: CCVKHATISSYEHYF
size: NA; D: TRBD1; J: TRBJ2-2; V: TRBV20-1; DNA: TGCAGTGTTAGAAAGGACAGGGGGCAAGGCGGGGAGCTGTTTTTT; CDR3: CSVRKDRGQGGELFF
size: NA; D: NA; J: TRBJ2-5; V: TRBV7-9; DNA: TGTGCCAGCAGCCTAGGGGGGGGCAGAGAGACCCAGTACTTC; CDR3: CASSLGGGRETQYF